The source of this T cell receptor (beta chain) is a study of identical twins. The germline gives CDR1 SGHDT, CDR2 YYEEEE. V lost 4 bases and J lost 3; bases outside the gene matches: 2. This CDR3 contains 14 residues. TCRdb processed the 5' RACE reads anew with MiXCR; each CDR3 protein has one entry. Among about 890,000 distinct CDR3 sequences listed, around 12% were seen once. The data also belong to a second study, concerning yellow fever vaccine responses in identical twins.

The source of this sequence is a woman between 18 and 29 years old in good health. This chain connects TRBV5-6 to TRBJ1-1; 11 positions match TRBD1. The material sequenced was PBMCs. The CDR3 DNA follows: TGTGCCAGCAGCGGGACAGGGGGTTACACTGAAGCTTTCTTT. Amino acid sequence: CASSGTGGYTEAFF.